Below are 3 T cell receptor beta chains sequenced from a single sample in a study of T cells in localized non-small cell lung cancer. TCRdb's copy holds only in-frame clones and misses some; the assay was immunoSEQ multiplex PCR. Seen here are 1,200 to 1,500 clones, about 20% observed once, and the top ten hold around 19%. Source: normal lung tissue next to the tumor, taken before any cancer treatment. These receptors were obtained from a male donor older than 55 with stage I squamous cell lung carcinoma.

This clone was seen a handful of times. V is TRBV11-3 and J is TRBJ2-1, with 7 bases aligning to TRBD1. The CDR3 consists of 16 residues. The germline CDR1 and CDR2 sequences are SGHNT and YENEEA. With 3 bases clipped from V and 5 bases from J, the junction kept 10 bases outside the gene matches. CDR3: CASSFRITGTDNEQFF. As DNA, the CDR3 is TGTGCCAGCAGCTTTCGGATAACTGGGACAGACAATGAGCAGTTCTTC.

This clone was observed a few times. DNA for the CDR3: TGTGCCAGCAGTGACTCGCTGGGACTAGCGGGAGGGTACGAGCAGTACTTC. Protein sequence: CASSDSLGLAGGYEQYF. The V and J genes are TRBV6-4 and TRBJ2-7, with 16 bases identical to TRBD2. Germline loops: CDR1 MRHNA, CDR2 SNTAGT. The CDR3 totals 17 residues. The trim removed 0 bases at V and 4 bases at J, leaving 3 bases unmatched.

V is TRBV30 and J is TRBJ1-1; perhaps TRBD1 as D (5 bases). The CDR3 has 14 amino acids. In germline, CDR1 is GTSNPN, CDR2 SVGIG (reference sequence). The ends were cut back, 1 base at V and 4 bases at J, with 13 bases in the middle. CDR3 region: CAWSAYRFGTEAFF. The CDR3, as DNA: TGTGCCTGGAGTGCATACAGGTTCGGCACTGAAGCTTTCTTT.